This TCR beta chain came from a study of identical twins. The CDR3 has 15 amino acids. V gave up 0 bases and J gave up 6 bases, with 15 bases separating them. Germline V gene sequence: CDR1 SGHTA, CDR2 FQGNSA. TCRdb redid the calling of the 5' RACE reads with MiXCR, one entry per CDR3 protein. The sample records fewer than 250,000 distinct CDR3 sequences, approximately 7.8% being singletons. These data were likewise used in another study, on yellow fever vaccine responses in identical twins.

J is TRBJ2-7 and V is TRBV7-2; no firm D call. This sequence originates from a woman aged 18-35 years in good health. Sequenced material: CD8+ T cells sorted from blood. CDR3 sequence (DNA): TGTGCCAGCAGCTTAGCGGTAGCCGGCGCCGGCGAGCAGTACTTC. Protein product: CASSLAVAGAGEQYF.